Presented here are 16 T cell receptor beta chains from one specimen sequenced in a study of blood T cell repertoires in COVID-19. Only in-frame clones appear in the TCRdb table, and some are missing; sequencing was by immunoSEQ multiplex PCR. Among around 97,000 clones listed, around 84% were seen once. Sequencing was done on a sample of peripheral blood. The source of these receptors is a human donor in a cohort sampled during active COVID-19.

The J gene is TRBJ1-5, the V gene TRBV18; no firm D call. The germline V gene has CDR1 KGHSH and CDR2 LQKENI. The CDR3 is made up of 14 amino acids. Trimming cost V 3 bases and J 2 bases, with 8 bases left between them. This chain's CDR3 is CASSPAGGNQPQHF. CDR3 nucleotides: TGTGCCAGCTCACCGGCGGGCGGCAATCAGCCCCAGCATTTT.

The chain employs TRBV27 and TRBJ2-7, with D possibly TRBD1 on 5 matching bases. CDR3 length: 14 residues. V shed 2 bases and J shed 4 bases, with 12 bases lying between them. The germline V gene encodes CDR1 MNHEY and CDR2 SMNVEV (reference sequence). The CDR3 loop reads CASSLTSTVYEQYF. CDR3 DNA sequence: TGTGCCAGCAGTTTAACCTCGACAGTTTACGAGCAGTACTTC.

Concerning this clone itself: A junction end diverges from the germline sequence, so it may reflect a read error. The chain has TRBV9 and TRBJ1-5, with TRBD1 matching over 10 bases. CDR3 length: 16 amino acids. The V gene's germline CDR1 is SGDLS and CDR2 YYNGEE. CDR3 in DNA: TGTGCCAGCAGCCCTGGGACAGGGGAAGCCAATCAGGCCCAGCATTTT. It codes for CASSPGTGEANQAQHF.

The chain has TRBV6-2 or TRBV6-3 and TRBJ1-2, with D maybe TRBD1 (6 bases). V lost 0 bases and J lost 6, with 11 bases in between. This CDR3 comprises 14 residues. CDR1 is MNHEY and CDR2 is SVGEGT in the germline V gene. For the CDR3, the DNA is TGTGCCAGCAGTTACTCGGGCAGGGGCGATGGCTACACCTTC. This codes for CASSYSGRGDGYTF.

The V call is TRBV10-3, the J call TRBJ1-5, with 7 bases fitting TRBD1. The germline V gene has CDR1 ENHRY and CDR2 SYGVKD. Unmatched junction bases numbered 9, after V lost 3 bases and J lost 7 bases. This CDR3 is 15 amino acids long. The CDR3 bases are TGTGCCATCAGTGACTCGAGGGGGCGAGGGCAGCCCCAGCATTTT. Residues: CAISDSRGRGQPQHF.

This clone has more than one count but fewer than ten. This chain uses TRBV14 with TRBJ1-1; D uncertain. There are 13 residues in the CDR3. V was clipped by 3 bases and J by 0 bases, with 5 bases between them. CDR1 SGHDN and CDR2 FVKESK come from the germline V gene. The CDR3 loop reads CASSHFMNTEAFF. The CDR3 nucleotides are TGTGCCAGCAGCCATTTTATGAACACTGAAGCTTTCTTT.

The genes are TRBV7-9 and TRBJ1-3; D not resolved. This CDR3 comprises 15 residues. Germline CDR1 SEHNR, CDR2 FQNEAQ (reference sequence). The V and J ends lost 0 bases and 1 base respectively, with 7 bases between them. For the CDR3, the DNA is TGTGCCAGCAGCTTAGCGCGTCTTTCTGGAAACACCATATATTTT. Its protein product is CASSLARLSGNTIYF.

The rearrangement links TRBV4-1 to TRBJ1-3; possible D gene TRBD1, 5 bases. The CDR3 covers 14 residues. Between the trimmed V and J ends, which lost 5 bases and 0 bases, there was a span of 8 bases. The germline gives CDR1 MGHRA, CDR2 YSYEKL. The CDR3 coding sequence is TGCGCCAGCAGCGGAGGGGTCTCTGGAAACACCATATATTTT. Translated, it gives CASSGGVSGNTIYF.

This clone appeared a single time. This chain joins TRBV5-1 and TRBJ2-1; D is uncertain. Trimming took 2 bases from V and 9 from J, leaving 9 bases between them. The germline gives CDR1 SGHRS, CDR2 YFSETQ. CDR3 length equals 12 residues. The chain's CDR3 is CASSLQYPEQFF. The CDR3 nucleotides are TGCGCCAGCAGCTTACAGTATCCTGAGCAGTTCTTC. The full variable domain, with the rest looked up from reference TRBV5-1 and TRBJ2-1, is KAGVTQTPRYLIKTRGQQVTLSCSPISGHRSVSWYQQTPGQGLQFLFEYFSETQRNKGNFPGRFSGRQFSNSRSEMNVSTLELGDSALYLCASSLQYPEQFFGPGTRLTVL.

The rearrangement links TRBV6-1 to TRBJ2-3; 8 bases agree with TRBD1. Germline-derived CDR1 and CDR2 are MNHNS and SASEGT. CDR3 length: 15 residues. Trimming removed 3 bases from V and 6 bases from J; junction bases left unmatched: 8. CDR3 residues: CASSDGTGPWDTQYF. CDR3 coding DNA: TGTGCCAGCAGTGACGGGACAGGTCCATGGGATACGCAGTATTTT.

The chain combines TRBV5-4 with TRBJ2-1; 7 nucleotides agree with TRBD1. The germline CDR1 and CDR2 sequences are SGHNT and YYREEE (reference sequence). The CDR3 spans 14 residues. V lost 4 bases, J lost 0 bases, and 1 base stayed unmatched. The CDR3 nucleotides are TGTGCCAGCAGCCAGGGGGTCTCCTACAATGAGCAGTTCTTC. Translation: CASSQGVSYNEQFF.

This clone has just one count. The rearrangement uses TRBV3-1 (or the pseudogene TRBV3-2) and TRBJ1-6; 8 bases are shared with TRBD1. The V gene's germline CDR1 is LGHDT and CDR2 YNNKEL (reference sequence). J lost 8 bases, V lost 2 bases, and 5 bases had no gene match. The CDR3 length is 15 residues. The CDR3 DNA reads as TGTGCCAGCAGCCAAAATCCGGGACAGGATTCACCCCTCCACTTT. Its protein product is CASSQNPGQDSPLHF.

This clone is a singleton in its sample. The chain's CDR3 is CASGLSGGLGYGYTF. CDR3 in DNA: TGTGCTAGTGGTTTGTCCGGGGGGCTTGGCTATGGCTACACCTTC. The chain combines TRBV12-5 with TRBJ1-2; maybe TRBD1 (6 bases). The germline V and J ends were trimmed by 2 bases and 4 bases, with 14 bases remaining between them. The CDR3 is 15 amino acids. The germline V gene has CDR1 LGHNT and CDR2 FRNRAP. The full variable domain, its missing parts supplied by reference TRBV12-5 and TRBJ1-2, is DARVTQTPRHKVTEMGQEVTMRCQPILGHNTVFWYRQTMMQGLELLAYFRNRAPLDDSGMPKDRFSAEMPDATLATLKIQPSEPRDSAVYFCASGLSGGLGYGYTFGSGTRLTVV.

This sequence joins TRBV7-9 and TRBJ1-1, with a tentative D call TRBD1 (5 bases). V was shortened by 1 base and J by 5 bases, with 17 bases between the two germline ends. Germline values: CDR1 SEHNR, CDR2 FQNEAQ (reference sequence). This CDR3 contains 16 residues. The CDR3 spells CASSLGARQGWTEAFF. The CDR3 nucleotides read TGTGCCAGCAGCTTAGGAGCTAGGCAGGGATGGACTGAAGCTTTCTTT.

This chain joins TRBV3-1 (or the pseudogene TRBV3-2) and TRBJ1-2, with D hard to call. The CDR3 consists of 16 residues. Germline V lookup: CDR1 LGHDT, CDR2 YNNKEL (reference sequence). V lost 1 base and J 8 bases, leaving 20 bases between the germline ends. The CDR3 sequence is CASSQGESQVSGGYTF. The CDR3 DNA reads TGTGCCAGCAGCCAAGGAGAGTCGCAGGTCTCCGGCGGCTACACCTTC.

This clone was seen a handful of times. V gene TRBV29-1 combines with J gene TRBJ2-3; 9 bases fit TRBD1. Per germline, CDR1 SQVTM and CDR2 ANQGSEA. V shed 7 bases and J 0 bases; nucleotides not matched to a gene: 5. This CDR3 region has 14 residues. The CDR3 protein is CSAAQGASTDTQYF. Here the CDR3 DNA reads TGCAGCGCGGCACAGGGGGCGAGCACAGATACGCAGTATTTT.